Below, 20 T cell receptor beta chains from the same sample are listed, as sequenced in a study of blood T cells in healthy people across ages (dated by TCRdb to the mid-2010s). Receptor libraries were prepared by 5' RACE. The listed sequencing device is Illumina HiSeq 2500. A second about 7 to 12 cycle PCR used a sample-barcoded 5' primer and a J-beta primer mix. TCRdb handled the public reads itself, with Q25 trimming in fastp and clone calling in MiXCR, and kept productive beta chains. Here each entry gathers all rows of one CDR3 protein and keeps the most common genes and DNA. This sample is represented by 600,000 to 800,000 distinct CDR3 sequences; over 40% of them were singletons. Roughly 14% of the sample goes to the ten largest clones. Sequencing was carried out using blood. The receptors come from a woman of 80 years or more in good health.

This chain links TRBV15 with TRBJ2-3; 7 bases map to TRBD2. J gave up 2 bases and V 2 bases, and 4 bases lay outside the gene matches. The CDR3 length is 15 residues. Germline V gene data show CDR1 as LNHNV and CDR2 as YYDKDF (reference sequence). CDR3 sequence reads: CATSRLAGPTDTQYF. CDR3 bases: TGTGCCACCAGCAGATTAGCGGGCCCCACAGATACGCAGTATTTT.

This clonotype was counted between two and nine times. The chain links TRBV29-1 to TRBJ2-5, with D possibly being TRBD1 (5 bases). Germline CDR1 is SQVTM and CDR2 is ANQGSEA. V shed 7 bases and J shed 2 bases, with 11 bases lying between them. The CDR3 runs 12 residues. The CDR3 coding sequence is TGCAGCGGTGGGGCACAACAAGAGACCCAGTACTTC. This translates into CSGGAQQETQYF.

This clonotype appeared a single time. This chain uses TRBV27 with TRBJ1-1; TRBD1 is a possible D gene (6 bases). CDR3 length: 14 amino acids. V was trimmed by 5 bases and J by 4 bases, leaving 14 bases between them. Per germline, CDR1 MNHEY and CDR2 SMNVEV (reference sequence). CDR3 region: CASSGGAHITEAFF. CDR3 coding DNA: TGTGCCAGCAGTGGGGGGGCGCATATCACTGAAGCTTTCTTT.

This clonotype has a count of ten or more. This chain links TRBV29-1 with TRBJ2-3; TRBD1 or TRBD2 may be the D gene (6 bases each). V was clipped by 6 bases and J by 4 bases, with 11 bases between them. The germline CDR1 and CDR2 sequences are SQVTM and ANQGSEA. CDR3 size: 12 residues. This chain's CDR3 is CSVLRGPDTQYF. The CDR3 DNA reads TGCAGCGTCCTACGGGGGCCAGATACGCAGTATTTT.

This clonotype was detected ten times or more. A junction boundary mismatches the germline segment, possibly from a read error. Here the CDR3 DNA reads TGCGCCAGCAGCTTGGGACAGAGACAAGGGACCCAGTACTTC. Amino acid sequence: CASSLGQRQGTQYF. The chain recombines TRBV5-1 with TRBJ2-5; TRBD1 might be the D (5 bases). Germline values: CDR1 SGHRS, CDR2 YFSETQ. This CDR3 has 14 amino acids. Using reference TRBV5-1 and TRBJ2-5 for the parts outside the CDR3, the full variable domain is KAGVTQTPRYLIKTRGQQVTLSCSPISGHRSVSWYQQTPGQGLQFLFEYFSETQRNKGNFPGRFSGRQFSNSRSEMNVSTLELGDSALYLCASSLGQRQGTQYFGPGTRLLVL.

The chain carries TRBV15 and TRBJ1-2; D perhaps matches TRBD1 (6 bases). The CDR3 covers 16 residues. Trimming pared 3 bases from V and 1 base from J, leaving 15 bases between. Germline V gene lookup returns CDR1 LNHNV and CDR2 YYDKDF (reference sequence). For the CDR3, the DNA is TGTGCCACCAGCAGCAAGTTGGACAGTTTTAACTATGGCTACACCTTC. Translation: CATSSKLDSFNYGYTF.

J is TRBJ2-7 and V is TRBV5-1; D unresolved. V lost 0 bases to trimming and J lost 3 bases, with 10 bases between them. Looked up from germline, CDR1 is SGHRS and CDR2 is YFSETQ. The CDR3 is 14 residues long. The CDR3 loop reads CASSLDPGVYEQYF. DNA of the CDR3: TGCGCCAGCAGCTTGGATCCGGGTGTCTACGAGCAGTACTTC. Filled out from reference TRBV5-1 and TRBJ2-7, the complete variable domain reads KAGVTQTPRYLIKTRGQQVTLSCSPISGHRSVSWYQQTPGQGLQFLFEYFSETQRNKGNFPGRFSGRQFSNSRSEMNVSTLELGDSALYLCASSLDPGVYEQYFGPGTRLTVT.

With respect to this clonotype: A much larger clone lies a single base off, so this may be a read error. The chain is built from TRBV7-9 and TRBJ2-1, with D tentatively TRBD1 or TRBD2 (5 bases each). CDR3 length: 17 residues. Deletions cut 2 bases from V and 7 bases from J, with 21 bases between. Germline V lookup: CDR1 SEHNR, CDR2 FQNEAQ (reference sequence). The CDR3 nucleotides are TGTGCCAGCAGCTTAATATCAGGGAACGGTTGGGAGAATGAGCAGTTCTTC. It specifies CASSLISGNGWENEQFF. The full variable domain, rest sourced from reference TRBV7-9 and TRBJ2-1, is DTGVSQNPRHKITKRGQNVTFRCDPISEHNRLYWYRQTLGQGPEFLTYFQNEAQLEKSRLLSDRFSAERPKGSFSTLEIQRTEQGDSAMYLCASSLISGNGWENEQFFGPGTRLTVL.

This clonotype appeared many times. J is TRBJ2-7 and V is TRBV7-9; D is undetermined. The ends were cut back, 7 bases at V and 1 base at J, with 8 bases in the middle. CDR3 size: 12 residues. CDR1 is SEHNR, CDR2 FQNEAQ, per germline (reference sequence). The CDR3 nucleotides are TGTGCCAGCACCCCCCCTTCCTACGAGCAGTACTTC. Encoded protein: CASTPPSYEQYF.

The CDR3 region has the DNA TGTGCCAGCAGCCAGAAGGGACTTAATGAAAAACTGTTTTTT. It translates to CASSQKGLNEKLFF. This chain links TRBV13 with TRBJ1-4; D possibly corresponds to TRBD1 (5 bases). The CDR3 is 14 amino acids. CDR1 PRHDT and CDR2 FYEKMQ come from the germline V gene (reference sequence). Deletions cut 5 bases from V and 4 bases from J, with 11 bases between.

V usage is TRBV12-3 or TRBV12-4 and J usage is TRBJ1-6; D possibly corresponds to TRBD1 (6 bases). CDR3 length equals 14 residues. Trimming took off 1 base at V and 11 bases at J, with 12 bases between the two ends. The CDR3 bases are TGTGCCAGCAGTTTAGGGCAGGGGTGGACACCCCTCCACTTT. It codes for CASSLGQGWTPLHF.

This chain links TRBV6-2 or TRBV6-3 with TRBJ1-6; the D is unclear. This CDR3 is built from 14 residues. Deletions cut 7 bases from V and 7 bases from J, with 14 bases between. Germline V CDR1 and CDR2: MNHEY, SVGEGT. The DNA of the CDR3 is TGTGCCAGCAAGGAGACTGGGCCAAATTCACCCCTCCACTTT. Translating gives CASKETGPNSPLHF.

This clonotype was observed at least ten times. V usage is TRBV27 and J usage is TRBJ2-1; a possible D gene is TRBD1 (5 bases). Germline V gene lookup returns CDR1 MNHEY and CDR2 SMNVEV (reference sequence). This CDR3 contains 13 residues. V lost 6 bases and J 13 bases, leaving 19 bases between the germline ends. The CDR3 DNA reads as TGTGCCAGCAGACCCGACAGTTACAATGCTCAGTTCTTC. Its translation: CASRPDSYNAQFF.

This clonotype was seen ten or more times. The CDR3 DNA is TGCGCCAGCAGACAAGTGCCGAATGAGCAGTTCTTC. This translates into CASRQVPNEQFF. The chain uses TRBV10-2 and TRBJ2-1; the D is unclear. V lost 6 bases and J lost 7, with 10 bases in between. This CDR3 contains 12 residues. Germline V gene sequence: CDR1 WSHSY, CDR2 SAAADI.

This chain joins TRBV6-6 and TRBJ1-5; 7 nucleotides align to TRBD1. The CDR3 spans 15 residues. The ends lost 7 bases at V and 0 bases at J; junction bases unmatched: 6. Germline CDR1 and CDR2: MNHNY and SVGAGI (reference sequence). The CDR3 DNA follows: TGTGCCAGCAAACAGGGACAGTATAGCAATCAGCCCCAGCATTTT. It codes for CASKQGQYSNQPQHF.

This clonotype appeared many times. The chain combines TRBV28 with TRBJ2-3; D gene uncertain. The CDR3 totals 13 residues. V was trimmed by 6 bases and J by 4 bases, leaving 11 bases between them. The germline gives CDR1 MDHEN, CDR2 SYDVKM. DNA of the CDR3: TGTGCCAGCAGCCCCGGAACCTCAGATACGCAGTATTTT. This translates into CASSPGTSDTQYF.

The chain links TRBV20-1 to TRBJ2-5; D gene uncertain. Between the trimmed V and J ends, which lost 2 bases and 1 base, there was a span of 11 bases. CDR1 and CDR2 from the germline V gene are DFQATT and SNEGSKA (reference sequence). The CDR3 covers 14 residues. As DNA, the CDR3 is TGCAGTGCTAGACCTTTGCCTATCCAAGAGACCCAGTACTTC. Its translation: CSARPLPIQETQYF.

This clonotype was detected only once. This chain links TRBV4-1 with TRBJ1-5, with TRBD1 as a possible D gene (5 bases). This CDR3 region has 15 residues. Germline CDR1 reads MGHRA; CDR2 reads YSYEKL. Deletions cut 0 bases from V and 4 bases from J, with 10 bases between. Written as DNA, the CDR3 is TGCGCCAGCAGCCAAGATGGTACAGGAAATCAGCCCCAGCATTTT. Protein sequence: CASSQDGTGNQPQHF.

V gene TRBV5-1 combines with J gene TRBJ2-3, with 9 bases aligning to TRBD2. This CDR3 is 15 amino acids long. Germline CDR1 reads SGHRS; CDR2 reads YFSETQ. J was trimmed by 4 bases and V by 7 bases; bases with no gene match: 10. DNA for the CDR3: TGCGCCAGCTACCCTCCAGCGGGGGGATCAGATACGCAGTATTTT. Protein product: CASYPPAGGSDTQYF.

The chain has TRBV28 and TRBJ2-2, with 10 bases aligning to TRBD2. The CDR3 is 15 residues long. Losses at the gene ends were 7 bases for V and 4 bases for J; bases not matched to a gene: 6. Germline V gene sequence: CDR1 MDHEN, CDR2 SYDVKM. This CDR3 reads CASTPWTSGTGELFF. CDR3 sequence (DNA): TGTGCCAGCACCCCCTGGACTAGCGGCACCGGGGAGCTGTTTTTT.